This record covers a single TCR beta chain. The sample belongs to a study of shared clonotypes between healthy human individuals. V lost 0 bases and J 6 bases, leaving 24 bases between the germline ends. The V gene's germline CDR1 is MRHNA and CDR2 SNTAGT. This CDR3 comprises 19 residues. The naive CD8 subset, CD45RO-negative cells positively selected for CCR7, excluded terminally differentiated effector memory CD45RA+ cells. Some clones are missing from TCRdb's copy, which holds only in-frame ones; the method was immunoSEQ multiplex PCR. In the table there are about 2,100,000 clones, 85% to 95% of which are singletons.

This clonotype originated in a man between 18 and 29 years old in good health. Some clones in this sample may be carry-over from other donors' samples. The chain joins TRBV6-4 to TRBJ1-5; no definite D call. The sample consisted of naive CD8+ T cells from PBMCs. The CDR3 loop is CASSDSNFFGFLIGQPQHF. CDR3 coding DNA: TGTGCCAGCAGTGACTCGAATTTTTTCGGCTTTCTTATTGGTCAGCCCCAGCATTTT.